The 21 T cell receptor beta chains below all came from one sample that was sequenced in a study of cytomegalovirus exposure and HLA in healthy donors. The PCR had 60 Vbeta and 13 Jbeta primers. TCRdb's table, derived via immunoSEQ multiplex PCR, lists solely in-frame clones and lacks some. This sample has about 230,000 clones, with just over 75% found just once. Sequenced material: PBMCs. The receptors were sampled from a woman aged 55-70 years in good health and CMV-seropositive.

The rearrangement uses TRBV30 and TRBJ2-3, with D possibly matching TRBD2 (6 bases). The V gene lost 3 bases and the J gene lost 4 bases, with 11 bases spanning the gap. This CDR3 has 13 amino acids. Germline CDR1 GTSNPN, CDR2 SVGIG (reference sequence). CDR3 nucleotide sequence: TGTGCCTGGAGCCCCGGGGGACCAGATACGCAGTATTTT. Its translation: CAWSPGGPDTQYF. The full variable domain, rest sourced from reference TRBV30 and TRBJ2-3, is SQTIHQWPATLVQPVGSPLSLECTVEGTSNPNLYWYRQAAGRGLQLLFYSVGIGQISSEVPQNLSASRPQDRQFILSSKKLLLSDSGFYLCAWSPGGPDTQYFGPGTRLTVL.

This chain joins TRBV7-9 and TRBJ2-5, with TRBD2 matching 11 bases. CDR1 and CDR2 (germline): SEHNR, FQNEAQ (reference sequence). V shed 5 bases and J 5 bases; nucleotides not matched to a gene: 7. The CDR3 has 15 amino acids. CDR3 in amino acids: CASSPLAGAGETQYF. CDR3 bases: TGTGCCAGCAGCCCACTAGCGGGGGCTGGGGAGACCCAGTACTTC.

This chain uses TRBV19 with TRBJ1-2; D is undetermined. Germline CDR1 is LNHDA and CDR2 is SQIVND (reference sequence). The V gene lost 3 bases and the J gene lost 3 bases, with 11 bases spanning the gap. The CDR3 is 14 amino acids. CDR3 protein: CASSIIGLDYGYTF. The CDR3 DNA follows: TGTGCCAGTAGTATTATCGGGTTGGACTATGGCTACACCTTC.

The chain uses TRBV30 and TRBJ1-1; TRBD1 matches 9 bases. The V segment lost 7 bases and the J segment 1 base; nucleotides outside the gene matches: 13. The CDR3 is 16 residues long. The germline V gene has CDR1 GTSNPN and CDR2 SVGIG (reference sequence). The CDR3 DNA is TGTGCCTCACTTTGGGACAGGGAGGAGGAGAACACTGAAGCTTTCTTT. It translates to CASLWDREEENTEAFF.

The gene calls are TRBV28 and TRBJ1-3, with unresolved D. CDR1 is MDHEN, CDR2 SYDVKM, per germline. The CDR3 runs to 17 residues. With 7 bases removed from V and 2 bases from J, the gap between germline ends came to 21 bases. The CDR3 nucleotides are TGTGCCAGCAACATCGGCTATGGGCGCCTCCCTGGAAACACCATATATTTT. This translates into CASNIGYGRLPGNTIYF.

CDR3 in DNA: TGTGCCAGCAGCTTAGGTGATTCGGGGGCTTTCTTT. Translation: CASSLGDSGAFF. This rearrangement joins TRBV7-9 to TRBJ1-1; unclear D gene. CDR1 and CDR2 (germline): SEHNR, FQNEAQ (reference sequence). This CDR3 is 12 amino acids long. Trimming took off 1 base at V and 11 bases at J, with 11 bases between the two ends.

The sample holds one count of this clone. Other DNA sequences in this sample translate to the same CDR3. The chain carries TRBV27 and TRBJ1-2, with 8 bases aligning to TRBD1. The CDR3 covers 17 residues. Germline V CDR1 and CDR2: MNHEY, SMNVEV (reference sequence). Trimming cost V 4 bases and J 0 bases; bases outside gene matches: 10. CDR3 amino acids: CASSSKMTGDTNYGYTF. In DNA form, the CDR3 reads TGTGCCAGCAGTTCCAAGATGACAGGGGACACTAACTATGGCTACACCTTC.

The V and J genes are TRBV4-1 and TRBJ2-1; 14 bases are shared with TRBD2. Germline loops: CDR1 MGHRA, CDR2 YSYEKL. The CDR3 runs to 18 residues. With 0 bases clipped from V and 7 bases from J, the junction kept 8 bases outside the gene matches. CDR3 DNA: TGCGCCAGCAGCCAAGATTTGAGACTAGCGGGGGGGCTTAATGAGCAGTTCTTC. Encoded protein: CASSQDLRLAGGLNEQFF.

The V and J genes are TRBV7-2 and TRBJ2-7, with a tentative D call TRBD1 (5 bases). Trimming pared 2 bases from V and 4 bases from J, leaving 12 bases between. There are 14 residues in the CDR3. Germline V gives CDR1 SGHTA, CDR2 FQGNSA. In nucleotides, the CDR3 is TGTGCCAGCAGCTTAAAGCAGGGCCCTTACGAGCAGTACTTC. Residues: CASSLKQGPYEQYF.

This clone has just one count. The chain uses TRBV7-9 and TRBJ1-1, with D possibly TRBD1 on 5 matching bases. Germline V gives CDR1 SEHNR, CDR2 FQNEAQ (reference sequence). The CDR3 runs 18 residues. Trimming shortened V by 0 bases and J by 3 bases, and 20 bases separated the two germline ends. CDR3 loop: CASSLAGLSTGGDTEAFF. DNA for the CDR3: TGTGCCAGCAGCTTAGCTGGGTTGAGTACAGGCGGAGACACTGAAGCTTTCTTT.

The CDR3 protein is CASSRTPGVSYEQYF. For the CDR3, the DNA is TGTGCCAGCAGTCGAACCCCCGGGGTCTCCTACGAGCAGTACTTC. The V and J genes are TRBV6-5 and TRBJ2-7; maybe TRBD2 (5 bases). Germline V gives CDR1 MNHEY, CDR2 SVGAGI. CDR3 length: 15 amino acids. V was pared by 5 bases and J by 0 bases, with 14 bases between.

This chain links TRBV29-1 with TRBJ2-5, with 7 positions matching TRBD2. Matching the DNA end better, TRBJ2-7 makes the J call doubtful. The CDR3 has 15 residues. The germline V gene encodes CDR1 SQVTM and CDR2 ANQGSEA. The DNA of the CDR3 is TGCAGCGTTATTACCGCCGGGACTACTCTCTACGAGCAGTACTTC. This codes for CSVITAGTTLYEQYF.

This clone showed up just a few times. This rearrangement joins TRBV27 to TRBJ1-5; D unresolved. The V end was cut by 6 bases, the J end by 4 bases, with 10 bases between. The CDR3 loop spans 13 amino acids. CDR1 and CDR2 (germline): MNHEY, SMNVEV (reference sequence). In DNA, the CDR3 is TGTGCCAGCAGCCCGGTGCGTAATCAGCCCCAGCATTTT. Translation gives CASSPVRNQPQHF.

V usage is TRBV30 and J usage is TRBJ1-1; 7 bases map to TRBD1. Germline CDR1 GTSNPN, CDR2 SVGIG (reference sequence). The length of the CDR3 is 14 residues. With V trimmed by 1 base and J by 4 bases, 6 bases remained unmatched. For the CDR3, the DNA is TGTGCCTGGAGTGCCGACAGGGAGGCCACTGAAGCTTTCTTT. Translation gives CAWSADREATEAFF. Full variable domain (rest looked up from reference TRBV30 and TRBJ1-1): SQTIHQWPATLVQPVGSPLSLECTVEGTSNPNLYWYRQAAGRGLQLLFYSVGIGQISSEVPQNLSASRPQDRQFILSSKKLLLSDSGFYLCAWSADREATEAFFGQGTRLTVV.

This clone was observed many times. The V call is TRBV7-9, the J call TRBJ1-3; the D is unclear. Trimming took off 5 bases at V and 6 bases at J, with 11 bases between the two ends. Germline-derived CDR1 and CDR2 are SEHNR and FQNEAQ (reference sequence). The CDR3 covers 13 residues. The CDR3 DNA reads as TGTGCCAGCAGCCCCCGGAGGACAAACACCATATATTTT. Protein product: CASSPRRTNTIYF.

The rearrangement joins TRBV7-2 to TRBJ2-5; a possible D gene is TRBD1 (5 bases). V lost 2 bases to trimming and J lost 5 bases, with 9 bases between them. The CDR3 length is 13 residues. From germline, CDR1 is SGHTA and CDR2 FQGNSA. The CDR3: CASSLRKGETQYF. The CDR3 region has the DNA TGTGCCAGCAGCTTAAGGAAGGGGGAGACCCAGTACTTC.

CDR3 sequence (DNA): TGTGCCAGCAGCCCCGGACAGTACCCGTATGGACATACGCAGTATTTT. Amino acids: CASSPGQYPYGHTQYF. V gene TRBV28 combines with J gene TRBJ2-3; a possible D gene is TRBD1 (6 bases). The CDR3 is 16 amino acids. V dropped 6 bases and J dropped 7 bases, with 23 bases sitting between them. Germline V gene lookup returns CDR1 MDHEN and CDR2 SYDVKM. Complete variable domain (other parts from reference TRBV28 and TRBJ2-3): DVKVTQSSRYLVKRTGEKVFLECVQDMDHENMFWYRQDPGLGLRLIYFSYDVKMKEKGDIPEGYSVSREKKERFSLILESASTNQTSMYLCASSPGQYPYGHTQYFGPGTRLTVL.

The genes are TRBV7-2 and TRBJ2-1; 7 nucleotides agree with TRBD2. CDR1 and CDR2 from the germline V gene are SGHTA and FQGNSA. J lost 4 bases, V lost 4 bases, and 4 bases had no gene match. The CDR3 is made up of 14 amino acids. The chain's CDR3 is CASSYGTIYNEQFF. In DNA, the CDR3 is TGTGCCAGCAGCTACGGGACTATATACAATGAGCAGTTCTTC.

This chain links TRBV6-1 with TRBJ2-7; 8 bases are a match to TRBD1. V gave up 6 bases and J gave up 2 bases; unmatched junction bases: 3. The CDR3 has 13 residues. Germline CDR1 is MNHNS and CDR2 is SASEGT. DNA of the CDR3: TGTGCCAGCAGGACAGGGGCGACCTACGAGCAGTACTTC. Translating it yields CASRTGATYEQYF.

This chain links TRBV7-8 with TRBJ1-2; TRBD1 matches at 8 bases. The V gene's germline CDR1 is SGHVS and CDR2 FQNEAQ. Trimming took 3 bases from V and 3 from J; bases not matched to a gene: 9. The length of the CDR3 is 16 residues. The CDR3 DNA sequence: TGTGCCAGCAGCTTGGGGGGGACAGGCAGATACTATGGCTACACCTTC. Its translation: CASSLGGTGRYYGYTF.

J is TRBJ1-2 and V is TRBV6-5; TRBD1 might be the D (5 bases). This CDR3 comprises 14 residues. Germline values: CDR1 MNHEY, CDR2 SVGAGI. V was pared by 6 bases and J by 8 bases, with 19 bases between. CDR3 in DNA: TGTGCCAGCAGGTTCCTAGGGGTTAACCGGGGCTACACCTTC. Translation: CASRFLGVNRGYTF.